This TCR beta chain was recorded in a study of cytomegalovirus exposure and HLA in healthy donors. Turning to the study itself: From donors who were HLA-typed, an early data release held 80 million to 85 million unique TCRs.

With regard to this clone: Its specificity is not known.

PCR amplification relied on 60 Vbeta primers (plus 13 Jbeta primers). The repertoire was sequenced with immunoSEQ multiplex PCR; TCRdb's copy has only in-frame clones and lacks some. The sample has 95,000 to 150,000 clones; 75% to 90% are singletons. The CDR3 is made up of 15 amino acids. Between the trimmed V and J ends, which lost 2 bases and 6 bases, there was a span of 14 bases. The germline V gene encodes CDR1 MNHNY and CDR2 SVGAGI (reference sequence). Study results and caveats: In a later analysis, DRB1 alleles had the most associated TCRs; HLA-C alleles the fewest. A later analysis, which compared TCR beta chains of equal frequency, found the HLA-associated ones more clonally expanded. In presence/absence analyses, roughly uniform sequencing depth across donors was assumed.

Sequenced: PBMCs. This clonotype originated in a man aged 50-59 years in good health and CMV-seronegative. This chain joins TRBV6-6 and TRBJ2-1; tentatively, D is TRBD2 (5 bases). The CDR3 DNA follows: TGTGCCAGCAGTTACAATGCCGGAGGCCGCAATGAGCAGTTCTTC. Amino acid sequence: CASSYNAGGRNEQFF.